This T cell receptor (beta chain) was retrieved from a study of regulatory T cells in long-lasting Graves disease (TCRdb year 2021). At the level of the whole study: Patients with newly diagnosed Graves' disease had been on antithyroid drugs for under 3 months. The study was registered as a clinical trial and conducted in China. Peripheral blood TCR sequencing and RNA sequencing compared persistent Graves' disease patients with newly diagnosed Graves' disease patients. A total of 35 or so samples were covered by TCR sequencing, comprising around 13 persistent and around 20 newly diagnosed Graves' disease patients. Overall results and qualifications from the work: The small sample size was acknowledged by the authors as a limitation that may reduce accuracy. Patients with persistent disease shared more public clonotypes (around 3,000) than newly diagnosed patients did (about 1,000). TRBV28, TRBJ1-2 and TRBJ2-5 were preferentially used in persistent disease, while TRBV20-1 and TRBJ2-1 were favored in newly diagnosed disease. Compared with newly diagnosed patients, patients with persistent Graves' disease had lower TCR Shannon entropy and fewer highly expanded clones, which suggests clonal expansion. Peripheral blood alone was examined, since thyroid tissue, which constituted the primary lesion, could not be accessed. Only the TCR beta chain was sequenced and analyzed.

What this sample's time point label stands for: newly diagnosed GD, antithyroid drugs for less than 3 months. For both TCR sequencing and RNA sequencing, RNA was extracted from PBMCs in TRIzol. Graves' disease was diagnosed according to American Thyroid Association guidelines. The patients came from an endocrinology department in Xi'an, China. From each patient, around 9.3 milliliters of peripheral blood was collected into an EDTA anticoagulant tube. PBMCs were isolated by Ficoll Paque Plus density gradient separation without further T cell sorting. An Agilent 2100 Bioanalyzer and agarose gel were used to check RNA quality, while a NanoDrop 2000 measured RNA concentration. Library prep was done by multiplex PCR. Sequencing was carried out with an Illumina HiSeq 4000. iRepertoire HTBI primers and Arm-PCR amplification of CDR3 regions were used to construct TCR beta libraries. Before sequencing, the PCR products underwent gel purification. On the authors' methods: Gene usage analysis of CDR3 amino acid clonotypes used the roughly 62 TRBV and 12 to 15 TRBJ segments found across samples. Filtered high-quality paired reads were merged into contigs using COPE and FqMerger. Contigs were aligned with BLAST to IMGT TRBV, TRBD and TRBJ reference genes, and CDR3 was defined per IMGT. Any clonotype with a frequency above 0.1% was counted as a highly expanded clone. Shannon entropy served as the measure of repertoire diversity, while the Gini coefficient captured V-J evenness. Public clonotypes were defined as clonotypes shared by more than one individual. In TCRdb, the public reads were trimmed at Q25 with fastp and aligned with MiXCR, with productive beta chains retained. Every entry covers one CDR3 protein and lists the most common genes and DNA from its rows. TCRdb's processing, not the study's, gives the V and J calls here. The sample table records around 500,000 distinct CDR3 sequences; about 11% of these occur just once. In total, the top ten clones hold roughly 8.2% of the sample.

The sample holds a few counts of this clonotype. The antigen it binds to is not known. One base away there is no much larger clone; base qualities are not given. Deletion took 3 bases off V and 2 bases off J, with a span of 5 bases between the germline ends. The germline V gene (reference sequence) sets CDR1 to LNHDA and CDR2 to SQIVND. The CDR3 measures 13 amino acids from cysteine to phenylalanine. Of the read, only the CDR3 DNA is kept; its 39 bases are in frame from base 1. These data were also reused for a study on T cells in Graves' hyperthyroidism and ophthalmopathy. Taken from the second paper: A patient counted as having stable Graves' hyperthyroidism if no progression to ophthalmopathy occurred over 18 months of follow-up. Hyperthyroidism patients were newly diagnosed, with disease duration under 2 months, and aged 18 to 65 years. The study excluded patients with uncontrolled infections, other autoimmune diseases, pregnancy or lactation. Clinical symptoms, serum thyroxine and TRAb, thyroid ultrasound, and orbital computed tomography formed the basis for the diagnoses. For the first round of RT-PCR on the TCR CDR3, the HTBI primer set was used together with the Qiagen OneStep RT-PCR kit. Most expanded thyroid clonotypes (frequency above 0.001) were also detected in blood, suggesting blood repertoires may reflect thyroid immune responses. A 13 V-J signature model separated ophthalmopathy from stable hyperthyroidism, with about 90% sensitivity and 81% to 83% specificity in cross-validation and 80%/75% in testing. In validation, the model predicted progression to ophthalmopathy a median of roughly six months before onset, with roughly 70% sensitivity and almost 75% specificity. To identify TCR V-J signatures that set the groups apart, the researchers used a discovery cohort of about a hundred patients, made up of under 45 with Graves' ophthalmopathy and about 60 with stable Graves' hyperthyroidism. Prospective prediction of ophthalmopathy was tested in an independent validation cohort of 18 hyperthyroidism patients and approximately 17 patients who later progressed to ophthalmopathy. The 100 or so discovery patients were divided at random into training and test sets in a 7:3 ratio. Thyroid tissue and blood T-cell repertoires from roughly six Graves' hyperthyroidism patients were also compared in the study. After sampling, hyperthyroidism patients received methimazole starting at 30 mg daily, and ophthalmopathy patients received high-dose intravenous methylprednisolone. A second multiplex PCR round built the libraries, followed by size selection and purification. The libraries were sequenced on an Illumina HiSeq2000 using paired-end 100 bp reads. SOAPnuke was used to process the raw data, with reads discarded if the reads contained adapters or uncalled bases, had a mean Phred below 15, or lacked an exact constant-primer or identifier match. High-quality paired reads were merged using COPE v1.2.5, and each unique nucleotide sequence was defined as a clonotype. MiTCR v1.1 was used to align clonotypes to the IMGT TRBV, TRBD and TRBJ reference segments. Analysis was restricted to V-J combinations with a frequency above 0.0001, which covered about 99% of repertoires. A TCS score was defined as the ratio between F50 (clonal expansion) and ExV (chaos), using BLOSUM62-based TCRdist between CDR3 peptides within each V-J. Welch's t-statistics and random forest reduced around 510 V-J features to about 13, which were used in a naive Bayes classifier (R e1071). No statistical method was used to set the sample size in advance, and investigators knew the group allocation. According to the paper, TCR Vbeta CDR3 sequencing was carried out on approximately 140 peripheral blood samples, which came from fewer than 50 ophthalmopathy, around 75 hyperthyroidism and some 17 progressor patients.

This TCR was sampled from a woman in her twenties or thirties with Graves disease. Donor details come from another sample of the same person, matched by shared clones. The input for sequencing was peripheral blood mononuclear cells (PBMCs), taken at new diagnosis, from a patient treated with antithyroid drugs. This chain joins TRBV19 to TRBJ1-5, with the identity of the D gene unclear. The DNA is TGTGCCAGTAGTATGGGTGGCAATCAGCCCCAGCATTTT. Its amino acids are CASSMGGNQPQHF.